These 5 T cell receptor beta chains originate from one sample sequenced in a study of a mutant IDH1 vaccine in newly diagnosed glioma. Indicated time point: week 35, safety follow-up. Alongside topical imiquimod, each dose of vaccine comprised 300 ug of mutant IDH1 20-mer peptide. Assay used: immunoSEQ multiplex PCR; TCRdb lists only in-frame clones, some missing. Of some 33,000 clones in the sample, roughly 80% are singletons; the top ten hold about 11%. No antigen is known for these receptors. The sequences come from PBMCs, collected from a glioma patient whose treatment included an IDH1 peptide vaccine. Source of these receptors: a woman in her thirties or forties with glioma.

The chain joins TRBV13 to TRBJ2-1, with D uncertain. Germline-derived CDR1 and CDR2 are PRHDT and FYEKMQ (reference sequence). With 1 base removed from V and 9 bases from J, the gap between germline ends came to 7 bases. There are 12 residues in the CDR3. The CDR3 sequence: CASSLVAFEQFF. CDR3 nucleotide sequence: TGTGCCAGCAGCTTAGTTGCATTTGAGCAGTTCTTC. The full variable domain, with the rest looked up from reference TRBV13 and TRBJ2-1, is AAGVIQSPRHLIKEKRETATLKCYPIPRHDTVYWYQQGPGQDPQFLISFYEKMQSDKGSIPDRFSAQQFSDYHSELNMSSLELGDSALYFCASSLVAFEQFFGPGTRLTVL.

CDR3 in DNA: TGCGCCAGCAGCCCGGGACAGGACCATCAGCCCCAGCATTTT. Protein product: CASSPGQDHQPQHF. J is TRBJ1-5 and V is TRBV5-1; 8 nucleotides match TRBD1. After removal of 4 bases from V and 5 bases from J, the junction contained 5 bases not matched to a gene. Per germline, CDR1 SGHRS and CDR2 YFSETQ. The CDR3 spans 14 residues.

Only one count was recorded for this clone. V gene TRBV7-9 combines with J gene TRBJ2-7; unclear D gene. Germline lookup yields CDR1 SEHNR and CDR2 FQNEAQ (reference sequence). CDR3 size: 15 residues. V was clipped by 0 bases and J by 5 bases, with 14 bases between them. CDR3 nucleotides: TGTGCCAGCAGCTTAGCCGCGGTAGGGCTCAACGAGCAGTACTTC. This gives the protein CASSLAAVGLNEQYF.

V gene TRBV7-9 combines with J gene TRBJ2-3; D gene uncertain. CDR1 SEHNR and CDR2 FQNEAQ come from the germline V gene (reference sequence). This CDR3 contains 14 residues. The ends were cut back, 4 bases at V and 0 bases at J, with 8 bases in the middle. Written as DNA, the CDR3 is TGTGCCAGCAGCTCACCGGACAGCACAGATACGCAGTATTTT. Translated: CASSSPDSTDTQYF.

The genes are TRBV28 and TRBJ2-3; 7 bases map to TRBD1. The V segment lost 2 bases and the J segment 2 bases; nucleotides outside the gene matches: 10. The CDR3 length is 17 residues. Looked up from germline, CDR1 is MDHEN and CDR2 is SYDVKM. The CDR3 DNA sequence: TGTGCCAGCAGTTTACCCTCGGACAGGTTTTTCACAGATACGCAGTATTTT. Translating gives CASSLPSDRFFTDTQYF.